This is a list of T cell receptor beta chains from one sample in a study of T-cell memory formation after mild COVID-19. TCRdb called the 5' RACE reads again in MiXCR, with one record for every CDR3 protein. Among fewer than 250,000 distinct CDR3 sequences listed, 8% to 11% were seen once. Source material: PBMCs or a T cell subset sorted from them (not recorded which). These receptors were obtained from a man aged 18 to 30 who had mild COVID-19 (a few samples of this study predate the infection). Cell type and time point are not known. Both conserved end residues are trimmed from each CDR3. Clone size is not always given. Where it is, it says once, few, many or a class for expanded clones.

>few|TRBV7-9|TRBJ1-1
ASSQTGNTEAF
>many|TRBV9|TRBJ2-2
ASRPGAGGGMNTGELF
>-|TRBV6-1|TRBJ2-6
ASKNAGAGANVLT
>few|TRBV7-2|TRBJ1-2
ASGQTGFYGYT
>few|TRBV5-1|TRBJ1-6
ASSLDGGNNSPLH
>many|TRBV5-1|TRBJ2-3
ASSLRSSGANTDTQY
>few|TRBV4-2|TRBJ1-5
ASSQDFRQPQH
>-|TRBV7-2|TRBJ1-5
ASSSGTGGNQPQH
>few|TRBV7-2|TRBJ1-4
ASSLVPQTNEKLF
>-|TRBV7-2|TRBJ2-2
ASSAQGTPAGELF
>few|TRBV4-3|TRBJ1-6
ASSQLGGNNSPLH
>-|TRBV7-2|TRBJ2-5
ASSNGLGETQY
>few|TRBV7-9|TRBJ2-5
ASSLGSLETQY
>-|TRBV7-9|TRBJ2-3
ASRSRLAAPTDTQY
>few|TRBV25-1|TRBJ2-3
ASSGTGGSTDTQY
>few|TRBV20-1|TRBJ1-1
SARRTGNTEAF
>few|TRBV7-8|TRBJ2-5
ASSWGGPRVQETQY
>-|TRBV7-6|TRBJ2-7
ASSLARTGSSYEQY
>-|TRBV3-1|TRBJ2-1
ASRPDGSSYNEQF
>-|TRBV5-1|TRBJ2-1
ASSLRDSHNEQF
>few|TRBV29-1|TRBJ1-1
SVKFRGGRTEAF
>-|TRBV5-1|TRBJ2-3
ASSLGSFSDTQY
>-|TRBV6-4|TRBJ1-2
ASSSKSYGYT
>few|TRBV25-1|TRBJ2-5
ASSTPSGGASEETQY
>few|TRBV5-1|TRBJ1-3
ASSLEGRASGNTIY
>few|TRBV7-3|TRBJ1-1
ASSFFGTGEAF
>-|TRBV10-3|TRBJ1-1
AIRDSLNTEAF
>-|TRBV3-1|TRBJ2-3
ASSRRQAGVTDTQY
>-|TRBV20-1|TRBJ2-5
SEKRGGGETQY
>few|TRBV5-1|TRBJ2-5
ASSRQDRPEGETQY
>few|TRBV12-3/TRBV12-4|TRBJ2-5
ASSLGQGLNQY
>once|TRBV4-1|TRBJ1-2
ASSATGRLHGYT
>few|TRBV5-1|TRBJ2-2
ASSVTLANTGELF
>many|TRBV7-2|TRBJ2-3
ASSLVGGGDTDTQY
>many|TRBV5-1|TRBJ2-5
ASSLITAAETQY
>many|TRBV30|TRBJ1-1
AWSEDPQRYTEAF
>few|TRBV20-1|TRBJ1-2
SATDSYGYT
>few|TRBV6-5|TRBJ2-2
ASRTLRQGITGELF
>few|TRBV7-8|TRBJ2-2
ASSLSRLTTGELF
>-|TRBV20-1|TRBJ2-5
SAKLAGGRETQY
>few|TRBV9|TRBJ2-5
ASSVSGGAQETQY
>-|TRBV4-1|TRBJ2-5
ASAGRGETQY
>few|TRBV9|TRBJ2-2
ASSVATGVGELF
>-|TRBV2|TRBJ2-2
ASRTLNTGELF
>many|TRBV7-2|TRBJ1-2
ASSLGPGTIYGYT
>few|TRBV19|TRBJ1-6
ASRNQRGVSPLH
>-|TRBV7-2|TRBJ2-7
ASSFERRSHEQY
>few|TRBV7-9|TRBJ2-3
ASTAREGTDTQY
>-|TRBV6-5|TRBJ1-5
ASSATGGDGQPQH
>few|TRBV5-1|TRBJ2-1
ASSSGTSSRTNEQF
>-|TRBV3-1|TRBJ1-3
ASSQDPDRGNTIY
>-|TRBV7-2|TRBJ2-3
ASSLVREDTQY
>many|TRBV5-1|TRBJ2-5
ASSTDQGGETQY
>few|TRBV6-1|TRBJ2-3
ASSNGGPSTDTQY
>-|TRBV6-6|TRBJ1-2
ASSYPKGQYQNYGYT